This T cell receptor (beta chain) is drawn from a study of OX40 agonist ivuxolimab in advanced cancers. Study findings and constraints: Dose levels from 0.1 to 3.0 mg/kg saw CD4+ and CD8+ blood T cells expand clonally by week 6. Among T cells, CD8+ cells averaged more expanded clones than CD4+ cells.

Per germline, CDR1 SGHTA and CDR2 FQGNSA. V was shortened by 5 bases and J by 3 bases, with 17 bases between the two germline ends. The CDR3 has 17 amino acids. The table lists this clone with a count of one. Its antigen is still unknown. Only in-frame clones appear in the TCRdb table, and some are missing; sequencing was by immunoSEQ multiplex PCR. The table shows about 69,000 clones, with 80% to 90% occurring only once. The chain employs TRBV7-2 and TRBJ1-6; a weak D match, TRBD1 (5 bases). The source is an adult with an advanced solid tumor such as melanoma, head and neck, liver or kidney cancer. Source: CD4+ or CD8+ T cells sorted from blood, taken in a trial of the OX40 agonist ivuxolimab. The CDR3 bases are TGTGCCAGCAGCCACATCGCGGGGGGGGACTATAATTCACCCCTCCACTTT. Protein product: CASSHIAGGDYNSPLHF.